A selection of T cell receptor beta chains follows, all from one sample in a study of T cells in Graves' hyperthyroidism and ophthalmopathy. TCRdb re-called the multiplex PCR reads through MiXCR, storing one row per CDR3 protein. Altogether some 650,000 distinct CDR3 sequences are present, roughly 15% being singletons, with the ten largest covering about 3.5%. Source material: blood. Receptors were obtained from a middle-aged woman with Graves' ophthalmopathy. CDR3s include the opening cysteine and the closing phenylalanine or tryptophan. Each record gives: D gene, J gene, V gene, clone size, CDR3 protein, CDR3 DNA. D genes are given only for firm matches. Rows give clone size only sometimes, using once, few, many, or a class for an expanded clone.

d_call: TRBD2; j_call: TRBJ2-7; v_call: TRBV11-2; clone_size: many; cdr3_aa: CASSLVWTSGLLTYEQYF; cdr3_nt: TGTGCCAGCAGCTTAGTTTGGACTAGCGGGTTGCTGACCTACGAGCAGTACTTC
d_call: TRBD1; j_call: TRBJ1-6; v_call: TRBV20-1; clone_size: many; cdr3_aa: CSARSTPGQTSGNSPLHF; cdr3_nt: TGCAGTGCTAGAAGCACTCCGGGACAGACCTCGGGGAATTCACCCCTCCACTTT
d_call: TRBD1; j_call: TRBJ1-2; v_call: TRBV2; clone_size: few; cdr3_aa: CATGEQGARDGYTF; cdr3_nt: TGTGCCACCGGGGAACAGGGGGCGCGTGATGGCTACACCTTC
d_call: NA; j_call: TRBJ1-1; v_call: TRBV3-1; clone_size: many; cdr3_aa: CASSQSQANTEAFF; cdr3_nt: TGTGCCAGCAGCCAGTCGCAGGCGAACACTGAAGCTTTCTTT
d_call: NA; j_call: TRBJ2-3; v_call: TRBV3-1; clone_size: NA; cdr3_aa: CASSQGPATDTQYF; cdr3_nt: TGTGCCAGCAGCCAAGGACCGGCCACAGATACGCAGTATTTT
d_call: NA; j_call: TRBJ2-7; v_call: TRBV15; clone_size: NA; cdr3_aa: CATSSRAHANEQYF; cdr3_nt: TGTGCCACCAGCAGCCGGGCCCATGCCAACGAGCAGTACTTC
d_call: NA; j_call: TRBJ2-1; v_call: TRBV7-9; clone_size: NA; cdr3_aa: CASSPPRGVPQFF; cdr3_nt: TGTGCCAGCAGCCCACCTAGGGGGGTACCTCAGTTCTTC
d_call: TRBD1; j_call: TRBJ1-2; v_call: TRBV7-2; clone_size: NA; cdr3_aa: CASSPQPGQGWGYTF; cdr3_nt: TGTGCCAGCAGCCCCCAACCCGGACAGGGCTGGGGCTACACCTTC
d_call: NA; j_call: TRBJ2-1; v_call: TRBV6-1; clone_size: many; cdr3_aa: CASNVRGALDNEQFF; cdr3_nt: TGTGCCAGCAATGTTAGGGGGGCCCTAGACAATGAGCAGTTCTTC
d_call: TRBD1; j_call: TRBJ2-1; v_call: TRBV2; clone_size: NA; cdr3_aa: CASSDQDRGLYEQFF; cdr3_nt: TGTGCCAGCAGTGATCAGGACAGGGGGCTTTATGAGCAGTTCTTC
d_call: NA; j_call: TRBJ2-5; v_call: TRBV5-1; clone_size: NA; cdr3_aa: CASSLGSQAQETQYF; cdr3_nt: TGCGCCAGCAGCTTGGGGAGTCAGGCTCAAGAGACCCAGTACTTC
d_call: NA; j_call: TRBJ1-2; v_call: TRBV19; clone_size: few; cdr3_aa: CASSIQTEDYGYTF; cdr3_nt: TGTGCCAGTAGTATCCAGACCGAGGACTATGGCTACACCTTC
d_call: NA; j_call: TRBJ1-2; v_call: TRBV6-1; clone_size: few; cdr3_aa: CASREESHFNYGYTF; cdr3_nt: TGTGCCAGCAGGGAAGAGTCACACTTTAACTATGGCTACACCTTC
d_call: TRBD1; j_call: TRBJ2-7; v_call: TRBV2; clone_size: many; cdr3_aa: CASRRTGGESYEQYF; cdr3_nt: TGTGCCAGTAGAAGGACAGGGGGGGAATCCTACGAGCAGTACTTC
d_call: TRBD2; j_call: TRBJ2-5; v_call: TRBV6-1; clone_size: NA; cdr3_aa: CASSPGTSEETQYF; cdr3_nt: TGTGCCAGCAGCCCCGGGACTAGCGAAGAGACCCAGTACTTC
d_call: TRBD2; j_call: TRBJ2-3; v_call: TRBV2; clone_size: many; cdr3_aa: CASRRRESDTQYF; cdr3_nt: TGTGCCAGCAGAAGGCGGGAGTCAGATACGCAGTATTTT
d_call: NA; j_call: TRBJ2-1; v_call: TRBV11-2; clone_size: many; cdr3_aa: CASSFEGWVEQFF; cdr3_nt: TGTGCCAGCAGTTTCGAGGGGTGGGTTGAGCAGTTCTTC
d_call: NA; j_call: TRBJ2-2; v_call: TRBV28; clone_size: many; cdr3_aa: CASSLGGAGYTGELFF; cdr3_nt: TGTGCCAGCAGTTTAGGTGGGGCAGGGTATACCGGGGAGCTGTTTTTT
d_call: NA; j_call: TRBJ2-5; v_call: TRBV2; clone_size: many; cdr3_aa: CASSEGRLQETQYF; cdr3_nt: TGTGCCAGCAGTGAAGGGCGGTTGCAAGAGACCCAGTACTTC
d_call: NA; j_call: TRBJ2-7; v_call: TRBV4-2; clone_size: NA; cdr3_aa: CASSQDYTAFYEQYF; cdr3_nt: TGTGCCAGCAGCCAAGATTATACAGCTTTCTACGAGCAGTACTTC
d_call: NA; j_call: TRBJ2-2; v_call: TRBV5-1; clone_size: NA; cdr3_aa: CASSPPSTGELFF; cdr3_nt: TGCGCCAGCAGCCCACCGAGCACCGGGGAGCTGTTTTTT
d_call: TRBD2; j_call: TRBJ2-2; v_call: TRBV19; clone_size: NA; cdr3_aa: CASSKRTSGNLNTGELFF; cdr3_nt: TGTGCCAGTAGTAAAAGGACTAGCGGGAACCTGAACACCGGGGAGCTGTTTTTT
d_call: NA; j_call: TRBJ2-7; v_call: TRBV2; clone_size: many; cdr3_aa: CASSAGRASYEQYF; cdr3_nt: TGTGCCAGCAGTGCGGGGCGGGCCTCCTACGAGCAGTACTTC
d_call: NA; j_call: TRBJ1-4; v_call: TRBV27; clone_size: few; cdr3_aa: CASSWTAVNEKLFF; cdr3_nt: TGTGCCAGCAGTTGGACAGCAGTTAATGAAAAACTGTTTTTT
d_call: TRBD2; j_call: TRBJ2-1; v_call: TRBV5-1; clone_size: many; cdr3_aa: CASSLLGRADNEQFF; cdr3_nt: TGCGCCAGCAGCTTACTCGGGAGGGCCGACAATGAGCAGTTCTTC
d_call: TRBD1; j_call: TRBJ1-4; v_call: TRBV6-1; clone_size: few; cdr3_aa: CASSAHYRGPEKLFF; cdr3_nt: TGTGCCAGCAGTGCCCACTATAGGGGGCCCGAAAAACTGTTTTTT
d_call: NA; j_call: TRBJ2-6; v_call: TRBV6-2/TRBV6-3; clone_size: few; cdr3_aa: CASSFGRHGANVLTF; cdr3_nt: TGTGCCAGCAGTTTTGGGCGCCATGGGGCCAACGTCCTGACTTTC
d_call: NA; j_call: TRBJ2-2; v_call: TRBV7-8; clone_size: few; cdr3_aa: CASSRPITGELFF; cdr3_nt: TGTGCCAGCAGTAGGCCGATCACCGGGGAGCTGTTTTTT
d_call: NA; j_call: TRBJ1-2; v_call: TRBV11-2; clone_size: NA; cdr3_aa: CASTLSTEDYGYTF; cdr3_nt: TGTGCCAGCACACTGAGTACAGAAGACTATGGCTACACCTTC
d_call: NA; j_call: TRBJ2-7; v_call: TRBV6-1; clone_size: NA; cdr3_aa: CASSTPGRTYEQYF; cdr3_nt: TGTGCCAGCAGCACCCCGGGACGGACCTACGAGCAGTACTTC
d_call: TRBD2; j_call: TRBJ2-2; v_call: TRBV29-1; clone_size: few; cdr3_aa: CSVYGRATGELFF; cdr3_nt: TGCAGCGTATATGGGAGGGCCACCGGGGAGCTGTTTTTT
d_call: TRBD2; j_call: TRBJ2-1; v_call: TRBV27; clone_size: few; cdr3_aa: CASRKPSGRQFF; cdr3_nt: TGTGCCAGCAGAAAGCCTAGCGGGAGACAGTTCTTC
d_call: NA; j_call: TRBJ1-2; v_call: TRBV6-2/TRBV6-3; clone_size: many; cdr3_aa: CASSSSTVPYGYTF; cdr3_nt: TGTGCCAGCAGTTCCTCGACAGTGCCCTATGGCTACACCTTC
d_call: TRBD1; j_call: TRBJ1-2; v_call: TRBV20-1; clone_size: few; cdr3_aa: CSARTGFFGWDGYTF; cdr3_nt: TGCAGTGCCCGGACAGGGTTTTTTGGTTGGGATGGCTACACCTTC
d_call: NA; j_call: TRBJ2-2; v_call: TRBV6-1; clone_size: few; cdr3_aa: CASLTSNTGELFF; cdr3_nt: TGTGCCAGCCTGACTTCGAACACCGGGGAGCTGTTTTTT
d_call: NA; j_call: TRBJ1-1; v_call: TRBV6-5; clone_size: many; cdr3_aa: CASSYSYMNTEAFF; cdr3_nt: TGTGCCAGCAGTTACTCCTATATGAACACTGAAGCTTTCTTT
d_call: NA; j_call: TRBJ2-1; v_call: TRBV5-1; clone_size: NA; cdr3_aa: CASSLRGLDNEQFF; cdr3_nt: TGCGCCAGCAGCTTGCGAGGGTTAGACAATGAGCAGTTCTTC
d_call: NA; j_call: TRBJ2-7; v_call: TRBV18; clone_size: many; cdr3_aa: CASSRAPGEDEQYF; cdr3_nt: TGTGCCAGCTCACGGGCTCCGGGGGAAGATGAGCAGTACTTC
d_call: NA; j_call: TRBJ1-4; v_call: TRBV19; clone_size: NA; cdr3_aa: CASSMGGTGYEKLFF; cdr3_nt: TGTGCCAGTAGTATGGGGGGCACAGGGTATGAAAAACTGTTTTTT
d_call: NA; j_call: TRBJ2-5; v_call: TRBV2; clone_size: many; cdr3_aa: CASSGGPMETQYF; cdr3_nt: TGTGCCAGCAGTGGGGGCCCAATGGAGACCCAGTACTTC
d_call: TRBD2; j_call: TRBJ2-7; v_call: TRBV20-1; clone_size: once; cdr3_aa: CSARGSPSGSRYEQYF; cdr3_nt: TGCAGTGCTAGGGGTAGCCCTAGCGGGAGTCGTTACGAGCAGTACTTC
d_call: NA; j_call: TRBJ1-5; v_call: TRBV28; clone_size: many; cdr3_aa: CASWTSPGSMGQPQHF; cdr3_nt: TGTGCCAGCTGGACGTCTCCAGGGTCGATGGGTCAGCCCCAGCATTTT
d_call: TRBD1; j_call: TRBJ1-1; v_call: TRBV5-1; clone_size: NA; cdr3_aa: CASSPSGTGEYDEAFF; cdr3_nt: TGCGCCAGCAGCCCTTCCGGGACAGGGGAGTATGATGAAGCTTTCTTT
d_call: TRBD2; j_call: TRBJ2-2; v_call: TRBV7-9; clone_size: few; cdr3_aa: CASRSGGNTGELFF; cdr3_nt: TGTGCCAGCAGAAGCGGGGGAAACACCGGGGAGCTGTTTTTT
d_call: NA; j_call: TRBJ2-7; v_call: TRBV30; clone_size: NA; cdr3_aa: CAWNRGYEQYF; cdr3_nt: TGTGCCTGGAACCGCGGCTACGAGCAGTACTTC
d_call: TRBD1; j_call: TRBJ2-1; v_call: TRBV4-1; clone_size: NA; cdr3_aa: CASSQQPGTGANEQFF; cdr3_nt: TGCGCCAGCAGCCAACAACCGGGGACAGGGGCCAATGAGCAGTTCTTC
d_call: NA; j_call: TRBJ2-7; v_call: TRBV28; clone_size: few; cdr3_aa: CASSFVTPYEQYF; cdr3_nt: TGTGCCAGCAGTTTTGTTACACCCTACGAGCAGTACTTC
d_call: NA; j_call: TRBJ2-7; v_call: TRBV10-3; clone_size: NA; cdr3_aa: CAISDPGSPSYEQYF; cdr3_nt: TGTGCCATCAGTGACCCGGGATCTCCCTCCTACGAGCAGTACTTC
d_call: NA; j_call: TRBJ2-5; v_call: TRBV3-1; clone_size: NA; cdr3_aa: CASRQGEGTQYF; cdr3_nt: TGTGCCAGCAGACAGGGAGAGGGGACCCAGTACTTC
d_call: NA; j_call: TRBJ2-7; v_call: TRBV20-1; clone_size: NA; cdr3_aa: CSARDLAGSPYEQYF; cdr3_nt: TGCAGTGCTAGAGATCTGGCAGGGAGTCCCTACGAGCAGTACTTC
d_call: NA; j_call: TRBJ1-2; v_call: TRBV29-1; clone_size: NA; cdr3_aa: CSATTHPRGFLKDGYTF; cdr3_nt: TGCAGCGCCACAACCCATCCACGAGGGTTCCTTAAAGATGGCTACACCTTC
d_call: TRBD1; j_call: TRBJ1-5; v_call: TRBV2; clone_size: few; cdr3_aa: CASRGQVMAPQHF; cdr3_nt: TGTGCCAGCAGAGGACAGGTTATGGCGCCCCAGCATTTT
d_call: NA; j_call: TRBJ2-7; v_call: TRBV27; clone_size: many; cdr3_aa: CASRLTGQGDYEQYF; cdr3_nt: TGTGCCAGCAGATTAACGGGCCAAGGCGATTACGAGCAGTACTTC
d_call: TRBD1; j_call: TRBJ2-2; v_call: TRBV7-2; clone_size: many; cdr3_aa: CASSSYRGLDTGELFF; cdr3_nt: TGTGCCAGCAGCTCCTACAGGGGGCTCGACACCGGGGAGCTGTTTTTT
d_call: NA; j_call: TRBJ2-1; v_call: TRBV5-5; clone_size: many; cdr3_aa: CASSLSLGISYNEQFF; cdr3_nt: TGTGCCAGCAGCTTGTCTCTTGGGATCTCCTACAATGAGCAGTTCTTC
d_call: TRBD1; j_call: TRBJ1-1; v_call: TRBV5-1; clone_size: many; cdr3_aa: CASKTRTGGNTEAFF; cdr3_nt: TGCGCCAGCAAAACCAGGACAGGGGGAAACACTGAAGCTTTCTTT
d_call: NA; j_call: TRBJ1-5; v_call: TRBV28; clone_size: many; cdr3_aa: CASSFASLGNQPQHF; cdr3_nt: TGTGCCAGCAGTTTTGCCTCACTTGGCAATCAGCCCCAGCATTTT
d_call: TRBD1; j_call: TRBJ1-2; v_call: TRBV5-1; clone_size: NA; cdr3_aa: CASTLAGQGTEGYTF; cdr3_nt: TGCGCCAGCACCTTGGCGGGACAGGGAACCGAGGGCTACACCTTC
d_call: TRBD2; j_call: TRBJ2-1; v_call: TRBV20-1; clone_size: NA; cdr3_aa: CSARDPDGLAGSSYNEQFF; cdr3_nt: TGCAGTGCTAGAGACCCGGACGGACTAGCGGGAAGCTCCTACAATGAGCAGTTCTTC